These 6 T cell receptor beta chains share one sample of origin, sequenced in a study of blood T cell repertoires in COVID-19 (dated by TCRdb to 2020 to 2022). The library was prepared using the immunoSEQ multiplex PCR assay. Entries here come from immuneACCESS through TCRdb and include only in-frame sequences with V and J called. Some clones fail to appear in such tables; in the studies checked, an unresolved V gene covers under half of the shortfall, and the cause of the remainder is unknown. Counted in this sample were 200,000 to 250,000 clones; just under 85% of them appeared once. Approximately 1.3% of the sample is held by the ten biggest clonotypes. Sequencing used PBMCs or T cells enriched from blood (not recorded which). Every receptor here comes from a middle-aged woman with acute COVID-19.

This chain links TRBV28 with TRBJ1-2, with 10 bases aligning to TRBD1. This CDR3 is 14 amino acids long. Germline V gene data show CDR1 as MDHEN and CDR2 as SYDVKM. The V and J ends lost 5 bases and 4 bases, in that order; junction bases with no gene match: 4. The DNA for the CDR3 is TGTGCCAGCAGTGGGACAGGGGACCTCTATGGCTACACCTTC. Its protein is CASSGTGDLYGYTF.

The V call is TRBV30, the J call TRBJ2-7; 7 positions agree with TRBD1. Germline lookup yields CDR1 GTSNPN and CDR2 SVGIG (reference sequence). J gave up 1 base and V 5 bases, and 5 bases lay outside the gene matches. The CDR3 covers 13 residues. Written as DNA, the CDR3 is TGTGCCTGGGACAGGGCCCGTTCCTACGAGCAGTACTTC. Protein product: CAWDRARSYEQYF.

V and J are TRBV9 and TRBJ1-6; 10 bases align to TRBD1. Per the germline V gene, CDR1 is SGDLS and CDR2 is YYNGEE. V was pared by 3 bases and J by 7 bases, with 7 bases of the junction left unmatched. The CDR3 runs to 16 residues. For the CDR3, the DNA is TGTGCCAGCAGCGGACAGGGGGCCGGCCCGAATTCACCCCTCCACTTT. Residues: CASSGQGAGPNSPLHF.

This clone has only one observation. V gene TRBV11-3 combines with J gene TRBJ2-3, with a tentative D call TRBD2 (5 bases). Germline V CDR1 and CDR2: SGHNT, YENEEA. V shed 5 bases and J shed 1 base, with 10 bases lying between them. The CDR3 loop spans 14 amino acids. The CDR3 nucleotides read TGTGCCAGCAGCCCCGGACTGGGCACAGATACGCAGTATTTT. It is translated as CASSPGLGTDTQYF.

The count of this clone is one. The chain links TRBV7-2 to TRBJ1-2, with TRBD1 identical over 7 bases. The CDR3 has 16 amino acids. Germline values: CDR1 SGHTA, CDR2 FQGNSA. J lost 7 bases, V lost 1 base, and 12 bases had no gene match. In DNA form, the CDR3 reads TGTGCCAGCAGCTTAGTCTCCGATGGACAGGTAGCTGGCTACACCTTC. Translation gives CASSLVSDGQVAGYTF.

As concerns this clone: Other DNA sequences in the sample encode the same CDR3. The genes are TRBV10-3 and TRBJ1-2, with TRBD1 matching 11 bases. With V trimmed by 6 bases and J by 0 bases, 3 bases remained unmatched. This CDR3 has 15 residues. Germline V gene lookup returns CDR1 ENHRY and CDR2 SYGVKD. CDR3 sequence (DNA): TGTGCCATCAGGGGACAGGGGGACTCTAACTATGGCTACACCTTC. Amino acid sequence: CAIRGQGDSNYGYTF.